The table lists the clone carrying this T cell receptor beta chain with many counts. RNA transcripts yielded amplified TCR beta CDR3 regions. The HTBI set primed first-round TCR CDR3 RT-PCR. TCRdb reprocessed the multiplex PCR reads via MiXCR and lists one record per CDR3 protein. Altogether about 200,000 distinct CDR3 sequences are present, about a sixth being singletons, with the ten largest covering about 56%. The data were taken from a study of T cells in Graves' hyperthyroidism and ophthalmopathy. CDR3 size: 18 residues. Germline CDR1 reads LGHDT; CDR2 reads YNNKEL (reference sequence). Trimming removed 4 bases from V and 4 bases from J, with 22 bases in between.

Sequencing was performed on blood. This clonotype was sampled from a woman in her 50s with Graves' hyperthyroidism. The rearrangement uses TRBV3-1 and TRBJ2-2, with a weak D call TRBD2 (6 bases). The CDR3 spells CASSRSSGWGRSTGELFF. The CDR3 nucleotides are TGTGCCAGCAGCCGATCGAGCGGTTGGGGGAGGAGCACCGGGGAGCTGTTTTTT.